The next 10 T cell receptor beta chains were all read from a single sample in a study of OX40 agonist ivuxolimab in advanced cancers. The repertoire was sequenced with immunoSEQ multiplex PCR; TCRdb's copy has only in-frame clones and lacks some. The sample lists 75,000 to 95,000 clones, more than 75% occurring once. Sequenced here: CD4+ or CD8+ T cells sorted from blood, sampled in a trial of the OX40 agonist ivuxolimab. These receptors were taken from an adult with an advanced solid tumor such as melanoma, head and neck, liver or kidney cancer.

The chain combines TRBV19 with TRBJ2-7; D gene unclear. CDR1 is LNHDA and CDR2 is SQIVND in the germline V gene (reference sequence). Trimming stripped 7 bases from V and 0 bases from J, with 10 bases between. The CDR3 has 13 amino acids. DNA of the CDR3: TGTGCCAGTAAAGGGTTGAACTCCTACGAGCAGTACTTC. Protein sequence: CASKGLNSYEQYF.

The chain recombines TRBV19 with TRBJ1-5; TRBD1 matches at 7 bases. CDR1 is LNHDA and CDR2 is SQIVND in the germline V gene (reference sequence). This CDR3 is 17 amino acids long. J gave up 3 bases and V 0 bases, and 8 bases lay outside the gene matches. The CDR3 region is CASSIDSRGRINQPQHF. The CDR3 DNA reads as TGTGCCAGTAGTATAGATTCGAGGGGGCGAATCAATCAGCCCCAGCATTTT. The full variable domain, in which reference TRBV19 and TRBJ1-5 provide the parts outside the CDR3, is DGGITQSPKYLFRKEGQNVTLSCEQNLNHDAMYWYRQDPGQGLRLIYYSQIVNDFQKGDIAEGYSVSREKKESFPLTVTSAQKNPTAFYLCASSIDSRGRINQPQHFGDGTRLSIL.

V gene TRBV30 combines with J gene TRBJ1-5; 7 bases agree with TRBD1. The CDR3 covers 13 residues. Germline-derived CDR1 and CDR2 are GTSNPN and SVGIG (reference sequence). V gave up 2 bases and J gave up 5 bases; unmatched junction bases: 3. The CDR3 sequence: CAWSPGGDQPQHF. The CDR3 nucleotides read TGTGCCTGGAGTCCAGGGGGTGATCAGCCCCAGCATTTT.

In DNA form, the CDR3 reads TGTGCCAGCAGCTGGAGGGGACAGGGGTACACAGATACGCAGTATTTT. As protein: CASSWRGQGYTDTQYF. The chain uses TRBV11-3 and TRBJ2-3; 10 bases line up with TRBD1. CDR3 size: 16 residues. Unmatched junction bases numbered 6, after V lost 4 bases and J lost 2 bases. The germline gives CDR1 SGHNT, CDR2 YENEEA.

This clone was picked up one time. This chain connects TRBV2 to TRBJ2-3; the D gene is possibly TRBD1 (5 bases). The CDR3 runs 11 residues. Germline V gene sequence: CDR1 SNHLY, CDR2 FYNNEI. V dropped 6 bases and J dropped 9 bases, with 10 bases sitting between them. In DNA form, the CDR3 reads TGTGCCAGCAGGACAGCTCAGACGCAGTATTTT. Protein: CASRTAQTQYF.

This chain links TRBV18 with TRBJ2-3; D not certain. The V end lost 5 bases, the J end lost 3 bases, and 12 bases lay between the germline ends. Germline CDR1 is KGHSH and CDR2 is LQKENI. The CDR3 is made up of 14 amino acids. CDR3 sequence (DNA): TGTGCCAGCTCAACTGGCCCTAAGACAGATACGCAGTATTTT. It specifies CASSTGPKTDTQYF.

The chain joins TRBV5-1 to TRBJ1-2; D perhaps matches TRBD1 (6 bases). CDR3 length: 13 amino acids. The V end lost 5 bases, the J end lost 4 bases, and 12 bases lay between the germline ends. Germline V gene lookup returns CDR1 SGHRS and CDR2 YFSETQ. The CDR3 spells CASRGTRFYGYTF. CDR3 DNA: TGCGCCAGCAGAGGGACAAGGTTCTATGGCTACACCTTC. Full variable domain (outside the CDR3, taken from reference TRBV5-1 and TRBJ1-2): KAGVTQTPRYLIKTRGQQVTLSCSPISGHRSVSWYQQTPGQGLQFLFEYFSETQRNKGNFPGRFSGRQFSNSRSEMNVSTLELGDSALYLCASRGTRFYGYTFGSGTRLTVV.

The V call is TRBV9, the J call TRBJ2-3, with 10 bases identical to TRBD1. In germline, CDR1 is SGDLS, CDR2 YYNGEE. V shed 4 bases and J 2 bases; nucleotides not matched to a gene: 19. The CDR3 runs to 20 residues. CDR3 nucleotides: TGTGCCAGCAGCTCCCCCCGCCGGGACAGGGGATCCATTATCACAGATACGCAGTATTTT. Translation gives CASSSPRRDRGSIITDTQYF.

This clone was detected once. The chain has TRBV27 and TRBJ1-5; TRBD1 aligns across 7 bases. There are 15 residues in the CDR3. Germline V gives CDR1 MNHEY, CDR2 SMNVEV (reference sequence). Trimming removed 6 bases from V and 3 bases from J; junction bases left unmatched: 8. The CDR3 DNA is TGTGCCAGCAGGAGGACAGGTGACTACAATCAGCCCCAGCATTTT. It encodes CASRRTGDYNQPQHF.

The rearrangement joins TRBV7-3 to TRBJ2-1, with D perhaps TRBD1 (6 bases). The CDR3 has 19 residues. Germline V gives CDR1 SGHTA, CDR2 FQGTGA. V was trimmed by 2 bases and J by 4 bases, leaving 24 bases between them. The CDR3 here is CASSLGMGVGAFAYNEQFF. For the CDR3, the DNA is TGTGCCAGCAGCTTAGGGATGGGAGTGGGGGCCTTCGCTTACAATGAGCAGTTCTTC.